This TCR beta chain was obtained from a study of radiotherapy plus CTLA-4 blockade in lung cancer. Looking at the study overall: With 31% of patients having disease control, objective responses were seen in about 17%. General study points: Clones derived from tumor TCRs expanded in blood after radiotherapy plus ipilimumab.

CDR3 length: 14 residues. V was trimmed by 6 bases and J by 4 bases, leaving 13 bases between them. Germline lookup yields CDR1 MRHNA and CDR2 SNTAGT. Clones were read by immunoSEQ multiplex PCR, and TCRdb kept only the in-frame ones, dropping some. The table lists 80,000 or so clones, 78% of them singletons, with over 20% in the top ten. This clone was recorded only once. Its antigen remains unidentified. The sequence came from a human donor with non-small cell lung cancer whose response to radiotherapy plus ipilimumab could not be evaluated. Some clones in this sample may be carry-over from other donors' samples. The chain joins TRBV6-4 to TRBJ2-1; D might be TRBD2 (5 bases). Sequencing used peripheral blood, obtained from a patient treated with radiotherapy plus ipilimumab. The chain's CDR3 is CASSPDLGYNEQFF. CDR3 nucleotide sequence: TGTGCCAGCAGCCCGGACTTAGGGTACAATGAGCAGTTCTTC.